This is a list of T cell receptor beta chains from one sample in a study of tissue T cells after allogeneic stem cell transplantation. Measured with immunoSEQ multiplex PCR; TCRdb has only the in-frame clones, and not every one. Here the sample spans around 6,400 clones, around three fifths being singletons. The starting material was duodenum tissue, obtained at autopsy. These receptors all come from a female donor over 55 with lung cancer. Both conserved end residues are part of each CDR3. The D gene is left open where the match is weak. Where a row states a size, it is once, few, many or the class of an expanded clone; other rows omit it.

j_call clone_size d_call v_call cdr3_aa cdr3_nt
TRBJ1-2 few TRBD1 TRBV6-5 CASSYGTGGMRYGYTF TGTGCCAGCAGTTACGGGACAGGGGGCATGCGGTATGGCTACACCTTC
TRBJ2-7 NA NA TRBV3-1/TRBV3-2 CASSQDGGTRSAYEQYF TGTGCCAGCAGCCAAGATGGGGGGACAAGAAGCGCCTACGAGCAGTACTTC
TRBJ2-6 NA NA TRBV7-8 CASSRTVSSGANVLTF TGTGCCAGCTCGAGGACGGTTAGCTCTGGGGCCAACGTCCTGACTTTC
TRBJ1-6 NA TRBD1 TRBV7-9 CASSLGQGFYNSPLHF TGTGCCAGCAGCTTAGGACAGGGCTTCTATAATTCACCCCTCCACTTT
TRBJ1-2 NA NA TRBV14 CASSQGIGYTF TGTGCCAGCAGCCAAGGAATAGGCTACACCTTC
TRBJ2-7 few TRBD2 TRBV11-2 CASSSTGSGISSYEQYF TGTGCCAGCAGCTCAACCGGTAGCGGGATTAGTTCCTACGAGCAGTACTTC
TRBJ1-5 NA TRBD1 TRBV7-9 CASSLGGQGYQPQHF TGTGCCAGCAGCTTAGGCGGACAGGGATATCAGCCCCAGCATTTT
TRBJ1-5 NA NA TRBV19 CASSQNQPQHF TGTGCCAGTAGTCAGAATCAGCCCCAGCATTTT
TRBJ1-5 NA TRBD1 TRBV19 CASSPETTGGYNQPQHF TGTGCCAGTAGTCCGGAAACGACAGGGGGCTACAATCAGCCCCAGCATTTT
TRBJ2-3 NA TRBD2 TRBV30 CAWSVPGLAGATDTQYF TGTGCCTGGAGTGTCCCGGGACTAGCGGGGGCCACAGATACGCAGTATTTT
TRBJ2-3 NA NA TRBV4-1 CASSLAEFLDTQYF TGCGCCAGCAGCCTCGCCGAGTTTCTAGATACGCAGTATTTT
TRBJ1-1 NA NA TRBV5-1 CASSMDGNTEAFF TGCGCCAGCAGCATGGACGGGAACACTGAAGCTTTCTTT
TRBJ2-4 NA NA TRBV3-1/TRBV3-2 CASSQVGRTHKNIQYF TGTGCCAGCAGCCAAGTAGGTCGGACCCACAAAAACATTCAGTACTTC
TRBJ2-4 medium-sized NA TRBV7-2 CASSQGGGQNIQYF TGTGCCAGCAGCCAAGGGGGAGGCCAGAACATTCAGTACTTC
TRBJ1-5 NA NA TRBV30 CAWSAPIGSNQPQHF TGTGCCTGGAGTGCCCCTATAGGGAGCAATCAGCCCCAGCATTTT
TRBJ2-7 medium-sized NA TRBV11-2 CASSPLGGPYEQYF TGTGCCAGCAGCCCCCTCGGGGGTCCGTACGAGCAGTACTTC
TRBJ1-1 NA TRBD1 TRBV11-2 CASGQVMNTEAFF TGTGCCAGCGGACAGGTCATGAACACTGAAGCTTTCTTT
TRBJ1-1 NA NA TRBV4-3 CASSQGNRRLEAFF TGCGCCAGCAGCCAGGGTAACAGGCGTCTTGAAGCTTTCTTT
TRBJ2-1 medium-sized TRBD2 TRBV2 CASRTTSGVNEQFF TGTGCCAGCAGGACCACTAGCGGGGTCAATGAGCAGTTCTTC
TRBJ1-1 few NA TRBV27 CASRRLGGGMNTEAFF TGTGCCAGCAGGAGACTAGGTGGGGGGATGAACACTGAAGCTTTCTTT
TRBJ2-5 NA NA TRBV7-7 CASSLTGSIGETQYF TGTGCTAGCAGCTTAACCGGGAGCATTGGAGAGACCCAGTACTTC
TRBJ1-6 NA TRBD1 TRBV30 CAWSGQGNSPLHF TGTGCCTGGAGTGGACAGGGAAATTCACCCCTCCACTTT
TRBJ2-7 NA TRBD1 TRBV6-5 CASIWDRGKSYEQYF TGTGCCAGCATATGGGACAGGGGTAAAAGTTATGAGCAGTACTTC
TRBJ2-1 NA NA TRBV5-1 CASSLVGDEQFF TGCGCCAGCAGCTTGGTGGGTGATGAGCAGTTCTTC